This is a list of T cell receptor beta chains from one sample in a study of T cell repertoires in cytomegalovirus infection. From the reads, TCRdb called clonotypes with MiXCR, one entry per CDR3 protein. The table has about 68,000 distinct CDR3 sequences, 20% to 25% seen once. These receptors have no identified antigens. Input material: PBMCs, sequenced either directly or after in vitro stimulation (not recorded which). Receptors originate from a human donor in good health (CMV status not recorded). Some clones in this sample may be carry-over from other donors' samples. CDR3s include the opening cysteine and the closing phenylalanine or tryptophan. The order of the fields is J gene, V gene, D gene, clone size, CDR3 DNA, CDR3 protein. The D gene is left open where the match is weak. Clone size appears in some rows only: once, few, many, or a class for an expanded clone.

TRBJ2-1	TRBV5-1	TRBD2	.	TGCGCCAGCCAGGGTGGAGCGGGAATTTATGACAATGAGCAGTTCTTC	CASQGGAGIYDNEQFF
TRBJ2-1	TRBV7-2	.	many	TGTGCCAGCAGCTTATGGTCCGGGACTGGCGATGAGCAGTTCTTC	CASSLWSGTGDEQFF
TRBJ2-5	TRBV4-3	.	few	TGCGCCAGCAGCCAAGATCCTTGGGAGACCCAGTACTTC	CASSQDPWETQYF
TRBJ1-2	TRBV2	TRBD1	few	TGTGCCAGCAGTGTCTCACAGGGGGGCTATGGCTACACCTTC	CASSVSQGGYGYTF
TRBJ2-7	TRBV5-4	.	.	TGTGCCAGCAGCCAACGGCCGGCTAACTACGAGCAGTACTTC	CASSQRPANYEQYF
TRBJ1-2	TRBV7-2	.	many	TGTGCCAGCAGCATCCGGAGCTATGGCTACACCTTC	CASSIRSYGYTF
TRBJ2-1	TRBV6-5	.	few	TGTGCCAGCAGTTACGGAGGCCGGAATGAGCAGTTCTTC	CASSYGGRNEQFF
TRBJ1-2	TRBV20-1	.	.	TGCAGTGCCCCACCCCCCCCAGGGAACTATGGCTACACCTTC	CSAPPPPGNYGYTF
TRBJ1-1	TRBV6-2/TRBV6-3	.	.	TGTGCCAGCAGAAGGGGTACTGAAGCTTTCTTT	CASRRGTEAFF
TRBJ1-2	TRBV7-6	.	.	TGTGCCAGCAGCTTAGATTGGGCGGTTTTTAACTATGGCTACACCTTC	CASSLDWAVFNYGYTF
TRBJ1-2	TRBV28	TRBD1	few	TGTGCCAGCCGAAAGAGGGGACAGCACCTTTATGGCTACACCTTC	CASRKRGQHLYGYTF
TRBJ1-1	TRBV7-2	.	many	TGTGCCAGCAGCTTACGACGACAGCAGAACACTGAAGCTTTCTTT	CASSLRRQQNTEAFF
TRBJ2-5	TRBV9	.	.	TGTGCCAGCAGCGTAGCGGGATCGAGGGGCGGAGAGACCCAGTACTTC	CASSVAGSRGGETQYF
TRBJ1-4	TRBV27	.	few	TGTGCCAGCAGTTTATTTACGGGCTCTAATGAAAAACTGTTTTTT	CASSLFTGSNEKLFF
TRBJ2-1	TRBV19	TRBD1	few	TGTGCCAGTAATGCGTTGGGACAGGGGTACAATGAGCAGTTCTTC	CASNALGQGYNEQFF
TRBJ2-2	TRBV19	TRBD2	.	TGTGCCAGTAGAAGCTCAGGACTAGCGGGAATTGAAGGGGAGCTGTTTTTT	CASRSSGLAGIEGELFF
TRBJ2-3	TRBV7-2	.	many	TGTGCCAGCAGTTCTCTGAGAAGCACAGATACGCAGTATTTT	CASSSLRSTDTQYF
TRBJ1-3	TRBV10-3	TRBD1	few	TGTGCCATCAGCTCGACAGGGACCAGAAACACCATATATTTT	CAISSTGTRNTIYF
TRBJ1-2	TRBV28	.	.	TGTGCCAGCAGTTTCGGAGGGGATAACTATGGCTACACCTTC	CASSFGGDNYGYTF
TRBJ2-1	TRBV7-2	TRBD2	.	TGTGCCAGCAGCTTCATTTCCCTGACTAGCGGGAGTGGTGAGCAGTTCTTC	CASSFISLTSGSGEQFF
TRBJ2-3	TRBV5-6	TRBD2	many	TGTGCCAGCAGCTTGGAGATCGCGGGAGTGGCAGATACGCAGTATTTT	CASSLEIAGVADTQYF
TRBJ1-1	TRBV5-1	TRBD1	.	TGCGCCAGCAACCGACAGGGGGAGAACACTGAAGCTTTCTTT	CASNRQGENTEAFF
TRBJ1-5	TRBV4-3	TRBD1	.	TGCGCCAGCAGCCACGACAGGGATAGCAATCAGCCCCAGCATTTT	CASSHDRDSNQPQHF
TRBJ2-7	TRBV7-2	TRBD2	few	TGTGCCAGCAGTTCCTCGGGACTAGCGAACTACGAGCAGTACTTC	CASSSSGLANYEQYF
TRBJ2-1	TRBV20-1	.	.	TGCAGTGCTAGAGATCCGGGGAGAGAGCAGTTCTTC	CSARDPGREQFF
TRBJ1-1	TRBV27	TRBD1	.	TGTGCCAGCATCAGACAGGGGGCCCTTGAAGCTTTCTTT	CASIRQGALEAFF
TRBJ1-2	TRBV28	.	.	TGTGCCAGCAGTTTAACTAACTATGGCTACACCTTC	CASSLTNYGYTF
TRBJ1-6	TRBV10-3	.	.	TGTGCCATCAGTGAGTCCGAAGGGATAAATTCACCCCTCCACTTT	CAISESEGINSPLHF
TRBJ2-1	TRBV7-9	.	once	TGTGCCAGCAGCTCCACTTTCGGGGGTGAGCAGTTCTTC	CASSSTFGGEQFF
TRBJ2-3	TRBV12-3/TRBV12-4	.	.	TGTGCCAGCAGTTCCAGCCGGGAAAACACAGATACGCAGTATTTT	CASSSSRENTDTQYF
TRBJ2-1	TRBV9	.	.	TGTGCCAGCAGCCCCAACTCGGGCAAGGGGTTCTTC	CASSPNSGKGFF
TRBJ1-2	TRBV11-2	TRBD1	few	TGTGCCAGCAGCTTAACCGCGACAGGGGTTGGGGGCTACACCTTC	CASSLTATGVGGYTF